The 15 T cell receptor beta chains given below trace back to one sample, sequenced in a study of OX40 agonist ivuxolimab in advanced cancers. The protocol was immunoSEQ multiplex PCR, while the TCRdb copy is restricted to in-frame clones and leaves out a portion. The sample contains roughly 56,000 clones, just over 85% of which appear only once. The sample here was CD4+ or CD8+ T cells sorted from blood, taken in a trial of the OX40 agonist ivuxolimab. The receptors here all came from an adult with an advanced solid tumor such as melanoma, head and neck, liver or kidney cancer.

The rearrangement joins TRBV6-6 to TRBJ1-2; possible D gene TRBD1, 5 bases. There are 13 residues in the CDR3. Trimming cost V 6 bases and J 4 bases, with 12 bases left between them. Germline CDR1 is MNHNY and CDR2 is SVGAGI (reference sequence). The CDR3 region is CASSLQASYGYTF. CDR3 nucleotides: TGTGCCAGCAGCCTACAGGCGAGCTATGGCTACACCTTC.

This clone showed up just a few times. This chain joins TRBV5-1 and TRBJ1-4, with 9 bases aligning to TRBD1. In germline, CDR1 is SGHRS, CDR2 YFSETQ. The CDR3 totals 17 residues. With 4 bases clipped from V and 1 base from J, the junction kept 8 bases outside the gene matches. This CDR3 reads CASSLDRGSGTNEKLFF. The CDR3 region has the DNA TGCGCCAGCAGCCTGGACAGGGGTTCTGGAACTAATGAAAAACTGTTTTTT.

The V and J genes are TRBV2 and TRBJ1-5; D might be TRBD1 (6 bases). There are 15 residues in the CDR3. Germline V gene lookup returns CDR1 SNHLY and CDR2 FYNNEI. Trimming left V 6 bases short and J 1 base short, with 13 bases between. The CDR3 spells CASRRQEGSNQPQHF. DNA of the CDR3: TGTGCCAGCAGAAGACAGGAGGGGAGCAATCAGCCCCAGCATTTT.

With regard to this clone: Other DNA sequences in this specimen translate into the identical CDR3. The V gene is TRBV18, the J gene TRBJ2-6; TRBD2 might be the D (5 bases). The CDR3 is 15 residues long. Trimming removed 5 bases from V and 0 bases from J, with 8 bases in between. Germline CDR1 reads KGHSH; CDR2 reads LQKENI. The CDR3 here is CASSIGGSGANVLTF. The CDR3 coding sequence is TGTGCCAGCTCAATAGGAGGCTCTGGGGCCAACGTCCTGACTTTC.

This clone was seen just once. The chain links TRBV9 to TRBJ2-3; possibly TRBD1 for D (5 bases). CDR3 size: 14 residues. V lost 4 bases and J lost 0, with 9 bases in between. Germline-derived CDR1 and CDR2 are SGDLS and YYNGEE. CDR3 DNA: TGTGCCAGCAGCAGGACACCTAGCACAGATACGCAGTATTTT. It encodes CASSRTPSTDTQYF.

This clone was counted between two and nine times. This chain joins TRBV25-1 and TRBJ1-6, with 7 bases matching TRBD1. J was trimmed by 3 bases and V by 3 bases; bases with no gene match: 5. This CDR3 is 16 amino acids long. Germline V gives CDR1 MGHDK, CDR2 SYGVNS. The CDR3 protein is CASSDSTGFYNSPLHF. DNA for the CDR3: TGTGCCAGCAGTGATTCGACAGGGTTCTATAATTCACCCCTCCACTTT.

CDR3 coding DNA: TGTGCCAGCAGTTACAGACCGGGACAACCCGGGGAGCTGTTTTTT. Translated: CASSYRPGQPGELFF. The chain carries TRBV6-5 and TRBJ2-2; perhaps TRBD1 as D (6 bases). With 2 bases removed from V and 6 bases from J, the gap between germline ends came to 13 bases. The CDR3 length is 15 residues. Germline V lookup: CDR1 MNHEY, CDR2 SVGAGI.

The chain employs TRBV6-5 and TRBJ2-7, with TRBD1 matching 8 bases. The germline CDR1 and CDR2 sequences are MNHEY and SVGAGI. This CDR3 is 15 amino acids long. Losses at the gene ends were 6 bases for V and 2 bases for J; bases not matched to a gene: 9. CDR3 residues: CASRPIDRGPYEQYF. CDR3 nucleotides: TGTGCCAGCAGACCGATAGACAGGGGACCCTACGAGCAGTACTTC.

The rearrangement joins TRBV30 to TRBJ1-1; D remains unclear. The CDR3 has 11 residues. Germline CDR1 reads GTSNPN; CDR2 reads SVGIG (reference sequence). V gave up 4 bases and J gave up 1 base, with 4 bases separating them. CDR3 amino acids: CAWKGNTEAFF. DNA of the CDR3: TGTGCCTGGAAGGGGAACACTGAAGCTTTCTTT.

V is TRBV6-5 and J is TRBJ2-7; 12 bases map to TRBD2. Germline assignment: CDR1 MNHEY and CDR2 SVGAGI. V was clipped by 6 bases and J by 2 bases; unmatched bases: 5. The CDR3 runs 15 residues. CDR3 nucleotides: TGTGCCAGCAGCCTCACTAGCGGGAGGACCTACGAGCAGTACTTC. It codes for CASSLTSGRTYEQYF.

The genes are TRBV10-3 and TRBJ1-4, with a tentative D call TRBD1 (5 bases). The CDR3 loop spans 16 amino acids. Deletions cut 2 bases from V and 9 bases from J, with 19 bases between. Germline assignment: CDR1 ENHRY and CDR2 SYGVKD. DNA for the CDR3: TGTGCCATCAGTGAGGTTGGGGGACGGCAGGGCCAAAAACTGTTTTTT. It encodes CAISEVGGRQGQKLFF.

The rearrangement uses TRBV1 and TRBJ2-1; the table names TRBD2, a call not compared with the DNA. TRBV1 is marked as a pseudogene. The CDR3 has 15 amino acids. The CDR3 bases are TGCACCACCCCCTCCGGGACTAGCTGGGCCAATGAGCAGTTCTTC. This gives the protein CTTPSGTSWANEQFF.

This chain links TRBV27 with TRBJ1-1, with TRBD1 matching over 7 bases. Germline-derived CDR1 and CDR2 are MNHEY and SMNVEV (reference sequence). The ends lost 4 bases at V and 4 bases at J; junction bases unmatched: 6. This CDR3 comprises 14 residues. The CDR3 region is CASSWSPGGTEAFF. The CDR3 DNA is TGTGCCAGCAGTTGGTCCCCAGGGGGCACTGAAGCTTTCTTT.

The genes are TRBV6-4 and TRBJ1-1, with D tentatively TRBD1 (5 bases). V gave up 6 bases and J gave up 4 bases, with 15 bases separating them. The germline V gene encodes CDR1 MRHNA and CDR2 SNTAGT. The CDR3 has 14 amino acids. In nucleotides, the CDR3 is TGTGCCAGCAGAAGGGACTCTTTGGGCACTGAAGCTTTCTTT. Amino acid sequence: CASRRDSLGTEAFF.

The V call is TRBV5-4, the J call TRBJ2-1; D gene unclear. The V and J ends lost 4 bases and 7 bases respectively, with 21 bases between them. CDR1 SGHNT and CDR2 YYREEE come from the germline V gene (reference sequence). The CDR3 has 16 amino acids. The CDR3 spells CASSRPSGNRRNEQFF. In DNA, the CDR3 is TGTGCCAGCAGCCGCCCCTCGGGCAACCGAAGAAATGAGCAGTTCTTC.